A selection of T cell receptor beta chains follows, all from one sample in a study of blood T cell repertoires in COVID-19. Some clones are missing from TCRdb's copy, which holds only in-frame ones; the method was immunoSEQ multiplex PCR. The sample carries roughly 88,000 clones, over 80% recorded once. The sample was peripheral blood. These receptors were taken from a woman between 45 and 65 years old in a cohort sampled during active COVID-19. The CDR3 runs from the conserved cysteine through the conserved F or W. The D gene is left open where the match is weak. A row's size may be missing; if present it is once, few, many or a size class.

J gene | V gene | CDR3 length | clone size | D gene | CDR3 protein | CDR3 DNA
TRBJ2-7 | TRBV5-8 | 15 | NA | NA | CASSLAAGHEDEQYF | TGTGCCAGCAGCTTGGCAGCAGGGCATGAAGACGAGCAGTACTTC
TRBJ2-7 | TRBV6-2/TRBV6-3 | 13 | NA | TRBD2 | CASSYAGGYEQYF | TGTGCCAGCAGTTACGCGGGGGGCTACGAGCAGTACTTC
TRBJ1-5 | TRBV19 | 14 | NA | TRBD1 | CATNSNRGRQPQHF | TGTGCCACCAATTCCAACAGGGGGAGGCAGCCCCAGCATTTT
TRBJ1-1 | TRBV5-1 | 14 | NA | TRBD1 | CASRGTGFDTEAFF | TGCGCCAGCAGAGGGACAGGGTTTGACACTGAAGCTTTCTTT
TRBJ2-3 | TRBV5-4 | 12 | NA | NA | CASSSYLDTQYF | TGTGCCAGCAGCTCCTATCTGGATACGCAGTATTTT
TRBJ2-1 | TRBV5-4 | 16 | NA | TRBD2 | CASRGLAGVSADEQFF | TGTGCCAGCAGGGGACTAGCGGGAGTGTCTGCGGATGAGCAGTTCTTC
TRBJ2-1 | TRBV7-6 | 16 | once | NA | CASSPETGWGYNEQFF | TGTGCCAGCAGCCCCGAAACAGGGTGGGGCTACAATGAGCAGTTCTTC
TRBJ2-7 | TRBV28 | 14 | NA | TRBD1 | CASSLGDRGYEQYF | TGTGCCAGCAGTCTAGGGGACAGGGGGTACGAGCAGTACTTC
TRBJ2-3 | TRBV12-3/TRBV12-4 | 13 | NA | TRBD2 | CASCSGPTDTQYF | TGTGCCAGCTGTAGCGGGCCCACAGATACGCAGTATTTT
TRBJ2-1 | TRBV6-2/TRBV6-3 | 14 | NA | TRBD2 | CASSRRRGRVEQFF | TGTGCCAGCAGCCGTAGACGGGGGAGGGTCGAGCAGTTCTTC
TRBJ2-1 | TRBV3-1/TRBV3-2 | 17 | NA | NA | CASRHSGGGRTYNEQFF | TGTGCCAGCCGACATTCGGGGGGCGGGAGAACCTACAATGAGCAGTTCTTC
TRBJ2-7 | TRBV7-3 | 18 | NA | TRBD2 | CASSSQGRLAGPSYEQYF | TGTGCCAGCAGCTCCCAGGGGAGACTAGCGGGACCTTCCTACGAGCAGTACTTC
TRBJ1-4 | TRBV28 | 18 | NA | TRBD1 | CASSPLGQGVKGAGKLFF | TGTGCCAGCTCCCCCCTGGGACAGGGAGTCAAAGGAGCTGGGAAACTGTTTTTT
TRBJ2-7 | TRBV7-9 | 16 | NA | TRBD2 | CASSLAETSGIYEQYF | TGTGCCAGCAGCTTAGCCGAGACTAGCGGGATCTACGAGCAGTACTTC
TRBJ1-5 | TRBV3-1/TRBV3-2 | 14 | NA | NA | CASSPAGYNQPQHF | TGTGCCAGCAGTCCTGCGGGGTACAATCAGCCCCAGCATTTT
TRBJ2-5 | TRBV7-7 | 16 | NA | TRBD2 | CASSLIVGLAGGTQYF | TGTGCTAGCAGCTTAATCGTCGGACTAGCGGGAGGAACCCAGTACTTC
TRBJ2-7 | TRBV18 | 14 | once | NA | CASSPLGRNYEQYF | TGTGCCAGCTCACCATTGGGGCGGAACTACGAGCAGTACTTC
TRBJ2-2 | TRBV3-1/TRBV3-2 | 12 | once | NA | CASSQGPWELFF | TGTGCCAGCAGCCAAGGGCCGTGGGAGCTGTTTTTT
TRBJ1-5 | TRBV6-1 | 16 | NA | TRBD1 | CASSEGTGLSNQPQHF | TGTGCCAGCAGTGAAGGGACAGGCCTTAGCAATCAGCCCCAGCATTTT
TRBJ1-6 | TRBV30 | 14 | few | NA | CAWSARGAVAPLHF | TGTGCCTGGAGTGCCAGGGGAGCGGTGGCACCCCTCCACTTT
TRBJ2-1 | TRBV5-1 | 12 | NA | NA | CASSIPGDEQFF | TGCGCCAGCAGCATTCCGGGGGATGAGCAGTTCTTC
TRBJ2-6 | TRBV5-1 | 16 | once | NA | CASSLGGAAGANVLTF | TGCGCCAGCAGCCTCGGAGGGGCTGCTGGGGCCAACGTCCTGACTTTC
TRBJ2-3 | TRBV7-7 | 14 | NA | TRBD1 | CASSPGTGSDTQYF | TGTGCTAGCAGCCCCGGGACAGGGAGTGATACGCAGTATTTT
TRBJ1-5 | TRBV24-1 | 13 | NA | NA | CAPRCAGNQPQHF | TGTGCCCCCCGGTGCGCGGGCAATCAGCCCCAGCATTTT
TRBJ2-1 | TRBV19 | 15 | NA | TRBD1 | CASSTPGQLYNEQFF | TGTGCCAGTAGTACCCCGGGACAGTTGTACAATGAGCAGTTCTTC
TRBJ2-5 | TRBV28 | 15 | once | TRBD2 | CASSSPGQAGETQYF | TGTGCCAGCAGTTCTCCGGGCCAAGCGGGGGAGACCCAGTACTTC
TRBJ2-1 | TRBV28 | 14 | once | NA | CASSLPPRYNEQFF | TGTGCCAGCAGTTTACCTCCCCGTTACAATGAGCAGTTCTTC
TRBJ2-2 | TRBV3-1/TRBV3-2 | 16 | NA | TRBD1 | CASSQGQGFVAGELFF | TGTGCCAGCAGCCAGGGACAGGGGTTTGTAGCCGGGGAGCTGTTTTTT
TRBJ2-5 | TRBV13 | 13 | once | TRBD2 | CASSRTRKETQYF | TGTGCCAGCAGCCGGACTAGGAAAGAGACCCAGTACTTC
TRBJ2-5 | TRBV24-1 | 19 | NA | NA | CATSDSRGQGGAGRETQYF | TGTGCCACCAGTGATTCCCGAGGTCAGGGAGGCGCAGGAAGGGAGACCCAGTACTTC
TRBJ2-1 | TRBV19 | 12 | NA | TRBD1 | CASAGTDNEQFF | TGTGCCAGTGCCGGGACAGACAATGAGCAGTTCTTC
TRBJ1-4 | TRBV19 | 16 | few | NA | CASSSPRDTSGEKLFF | TGTGCCAGTAGTAGCCCCCGGGACACGAGTGGTGAAAAACTGTTTTTT
TRBJ2-3 | TRBV19 | 15 | NA | TRBD1 | CASSMGDRATDTQYF | TGTGCCAGTAGTATGGGGGACAGGGCAACAGATACGCAGTATTTT
TRBJ1-1 | TRBV9 | 15 | few | NA | CASSVVDLGGTEAFF | TGTGCCAGCAGCGTAGTGGATTTGGGGGGCACTGAAGCTTTCTTT
TRBJ2-1 | TRBV5-1 | 16 | once | TRBD2 | CASSFGLAGANNEQFF | TGCGCCAGCAGCTTCGGACTAGCGGGGGCCAACAATGAGCAGTTCTTC
TRBJ1-2 | TRBV19 | 15 | NA | TRBD1 | CASSGRLGTGHGYTF | TGTGCCAGTAGTGGACGTTTAGGGACAGGGCATGGCTACACCTTC
TRBJ2-1 | TRBV9 | 16 | NA | NA | CASSGGEWYNYNEQFF | TGTGCCAGCAGCGGCGGGGAATGGTACAACTACAATGAGCAGTTCTTC
TRBJ1-6 | TRBV7-8 | 12 | NA | NA | CASSVGVSPLHF | TGTGCCAGCAGTGTCGGGGTTTCACCCCTCCACTTT